The clone carrying this TCR beta chain came up many times. Its target is unknown. The junction had 6 bases not matched to a gene; V was cut back by 2 bases and J by 5 bases. Germline V lookup: CDR1 SGHTA, CDR2 FQGNSA. CDR3 length: 16 residues. This sample was included in a study of T cell repertoires in cytomegalovirus infection. As for the study in general: Public TCR beta signatures indicated both CMV infection and matching HLA type.

TCRdb re-derived calls from the reads in MiXCR, one entry per CDR3 protein. The sample lists around 130,000 distinct CDR3 sequences; 20% to 30% were seen once. Study-level results: In two of eight donors, the top clonotype was HLA-C-restricted CMV-specific.

This TCR was recovered from a human donor in good health (CMV status not recorded). Some clones in this sample may be carry-over from other donors' samples. The chain uses TRBV7-2 and TRBJ2-1; 10 bases map to TRBD1. The sequenced sample was PBMCs, sequenced either directly or after in vitro stimulation (not recorded which). DNA for the CDR3: TGTGCCAGCAGCTTATCGACTGGACAGGGGGACAATGAGCAGTTCTTC. Translated: CASSLSTGQGDNEQFF. Combining the CDR3 with reference TRBV7-2 and TRBJ2-1 gives the whole variable domain GAGVSQSPSNKVTEKGKDVELRCDPISGHTALYWYRQSLGQGLEFLIYFQGNSAPDKSGLPSDRFSAERTGGSVSTLTIQRTQQEDSAVYLCASSLSTGQGDNEQFFGPGTRLTVL.